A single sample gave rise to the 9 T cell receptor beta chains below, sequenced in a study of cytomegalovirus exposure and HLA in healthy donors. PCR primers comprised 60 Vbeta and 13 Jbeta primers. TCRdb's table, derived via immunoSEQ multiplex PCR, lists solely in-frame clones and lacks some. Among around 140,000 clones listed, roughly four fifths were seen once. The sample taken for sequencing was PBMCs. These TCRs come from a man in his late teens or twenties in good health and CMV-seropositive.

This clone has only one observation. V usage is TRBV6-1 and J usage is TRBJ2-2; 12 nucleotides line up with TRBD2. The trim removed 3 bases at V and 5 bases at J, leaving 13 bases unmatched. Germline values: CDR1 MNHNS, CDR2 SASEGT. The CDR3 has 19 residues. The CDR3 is CASSEAVLAGGKRTGELFF. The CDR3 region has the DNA TGTGCCAGCAGTGAGGCCGTCCTAGCGGGAGGGAAGAGGACCGGGGAGCTGTTTTTT.

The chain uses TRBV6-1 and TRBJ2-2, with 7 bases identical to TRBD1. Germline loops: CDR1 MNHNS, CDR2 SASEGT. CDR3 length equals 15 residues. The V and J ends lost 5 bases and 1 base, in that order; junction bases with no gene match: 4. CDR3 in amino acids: CASSWTGLNTGELFF. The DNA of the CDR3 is TGTGCCAGCAGTTGGACAGGACTGAACACCGGGGAGCTGTTTTTT.

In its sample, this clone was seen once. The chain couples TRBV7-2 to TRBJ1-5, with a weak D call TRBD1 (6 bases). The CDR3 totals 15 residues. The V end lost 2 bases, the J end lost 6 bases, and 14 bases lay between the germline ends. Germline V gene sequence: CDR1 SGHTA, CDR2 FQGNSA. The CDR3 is CASSLTGPGLQPQHF. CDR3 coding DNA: TGTGCCAGCAGCTTAACAGGGCCGGGGCTTCAGCCCCAGCATTTT.

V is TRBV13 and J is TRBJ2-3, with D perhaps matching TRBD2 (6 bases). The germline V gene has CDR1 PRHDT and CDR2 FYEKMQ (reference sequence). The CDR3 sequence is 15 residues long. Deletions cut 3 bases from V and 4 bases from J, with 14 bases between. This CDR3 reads CASSFSGGNSDTQYF. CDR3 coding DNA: TGTGCCAGCAGCTTTTCTGGCGGGAACTCAGATACGCAGTATTTT.

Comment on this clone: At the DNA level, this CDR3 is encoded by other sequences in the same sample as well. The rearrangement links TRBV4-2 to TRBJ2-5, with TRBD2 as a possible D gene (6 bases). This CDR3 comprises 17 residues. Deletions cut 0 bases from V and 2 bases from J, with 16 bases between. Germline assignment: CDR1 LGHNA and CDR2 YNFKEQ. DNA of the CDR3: TGTGCCAGCAGCCAAGAACGGCTAGCGAACCTACAAGAGACCCAGTACTTC. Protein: CASSQERLANLQETQYF.

CDR3 sequence: CASSEAGGIYNEQFF. The CDR3 DNA sequence: TGTGCCAGCAGTGAGGCGGGAGGGATCTACAATGAGCAGTTCTTC. This sequence joins TRBV25-1 and TRBJ2-1; the match to TRBD2 covers 9 bases. Germline CDR1 reads MGHDK; CDR2 reads SYGVNS. The CDR3 is 15 residues long. The trim removed 3 bases at V and 3 bases at J, leaving 3 bases unmatched.

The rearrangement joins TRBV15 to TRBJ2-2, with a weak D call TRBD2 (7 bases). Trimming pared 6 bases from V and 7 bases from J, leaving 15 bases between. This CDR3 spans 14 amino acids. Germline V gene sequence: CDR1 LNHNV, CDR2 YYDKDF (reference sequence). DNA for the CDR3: TGTGCCACCAGGAAGGGGGGGGGCAGCGGGGAGCTGTTTTTT. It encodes CATRKGGGSGELFF. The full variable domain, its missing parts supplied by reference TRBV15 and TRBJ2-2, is DAMVIQNPRYQVTQFGKPVTLSCSQTLNHNVMYWYQQKSSQAPKLLFHYYDKDFNNEADTPDNFQSRRPNTSFCFLDIRSPGLGDTAMYLCATRKGGGSGELFFGEGSRLTVL.

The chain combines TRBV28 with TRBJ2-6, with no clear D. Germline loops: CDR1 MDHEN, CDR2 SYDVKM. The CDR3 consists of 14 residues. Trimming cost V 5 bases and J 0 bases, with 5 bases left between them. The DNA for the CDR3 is TGTGCCAGCAGTGAGCCCTCTGGGGCCAACGTCCTGACTTTC. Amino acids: CASSEPSGANVLTF. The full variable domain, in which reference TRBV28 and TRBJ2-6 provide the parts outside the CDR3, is DVKVTQSSRYLVKRTGEKVFLECVQDMDHENMFWYRQDPGLGLRLIYFSYDVKMKEKGDIPEGYSVSREKKERFSLILESASTNQTSMYLCASSEPSGANVLTFGAGSRLTVL.

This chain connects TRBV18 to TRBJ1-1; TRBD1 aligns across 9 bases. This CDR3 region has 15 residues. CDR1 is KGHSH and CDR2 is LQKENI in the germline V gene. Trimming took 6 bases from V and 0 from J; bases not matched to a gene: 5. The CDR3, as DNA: TGTGCCAGCTCCCGGGACAGGGAAATGAACACTGAAGCTTTCTTT. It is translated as CASSRDREMNTEAFF.